Here is one T cell receptor beta chain with its context. J was trimmed by 2 bases and V by 6 bases; bases with no gene match: 8. The CDR3 sequence is 16 residues long. Germline V gene data show CDR1 as SGHDN and CDR2 as FVKESK. These data are taken from a study of cytomegalovirus exposure and HLA in healthy donors. PCR was performed using 60 Vbeta and 13 Jbeta primers. This table comes from immunoSEQ multiplex PCR, and its TCRdb copy is limited to in-frame clones, with some not included. The sample lists 220,000 or so clones, about 70% occurring once. Sequencing used PBMCs. This TCR was recovered from a woman aged 25 to 39 in good health and CMV-seronegative. The chain links TRBV14 to TRBJ2-1; 9 bases fit TRBD1. CDR3 sequence reads: CASSSLGTGTYNEQFF. Written as DNA, the CDR3 is TGTGCCAGCAGTTCACTCGGGACAGGGACCTACAATGAGCAGTTCTTC.